This T cell receptor beta chain was recorded in a study of CD8 T cells in Susac syndrome. About this clonotype itself: Its antigen is undetermined.

Sequencing of TCR beta was carried out in blood CD8+ and CD4+ T cells. Negative isolation yielded CD8+ and CD4+ T cells; FACS enriched TEMRA cells. Study-level results: As the study acknowledged, the number of individuals who were part of its TCR sequencing and HLA analysis was relatively small.

When the RNA was reverse transcribed, random hexamers were used with an input of about 0.5 to 1 ug. The method of amplification for TCR beta CDR3 was immunoSEQ multiplex PCR, covering 54 Vbeta and 13 Jbeta. TCRdb passed the immunoSEQ multiplex PCR reads through MiXCR, listing each CDR3 protein once. The sample holds fewer than 350,000 distinct CDR3 sequences, just over 90% seen once. The CDR3 contains 14 residues. Germline V gene sequence: CDR1 GTSNPN, CDR2 SVGIG (reference sequence). Between the trimmed V and J ends, which lost 0 bases and 1 base, there was a span of 10 bases. The J gene is TRBJ2-7, the V gene TRBV30; D assignment may be TRBD1 or TRBD2 (5 bases each). The sequenced sample consisted of CD4+ T cells from PBMCs. The source of this sequence is a human donor with multiple sclerosis. This chain's CDR3 is CAWSVRDASYEQYF. For the CDR3, the DNA is TGTGCCTGGAGTGTACGGGACGCTTCCTACGAGCAGTACTTC.